Listed below are T cell receptor beta chains from one sample, sequenced in a study of vaccination and CD4 T cells after COVID-19. TCRdb redid the calling of the PCR reads with MiXCR, one entry per CDR3 protein. The sample has 15,000 to 20,000 distinct CDR3 sequences; less than 35% are singletons. No antigen has been assigned to these receptors. Sequencing was done on a sample of cultured CD4+ T cells from blood. These receptors came from a human donor with COVID-19. Both conserved end residues are part of each CDR3. A D gene is named only where the DNA matches it firmly. Size is stated for part of the rows, as once, few or many counts, or as a class when the clone is expanded.

v_call: TRBV6-2/TRBV6-3; j_call: TRBJ1-1; clone_size: medium-sized; d_call: NA; cdr3_aa: CASRTTFGPTWLNTEAFF; cdr3_nt: TGTGCCAGCAGAACTACTTTCGGACCAACATGGTTGAACACTGAAGCTTTCTTT
v_call: TRBV5-6; j_call: TRBJ1-6; clone_size: few; d_call: NA; cdr3_aa: CASRMGPNSPLHF; cdr3_nt: TGTGCCAGCAGGATGGGACCAAATTCACCCCTCCACTTT
v_call: TRBV20-1; j_call: TRBJ2-3; clone_size: few; d_call: NA; cdr3_aa: CSARGPSAFTDTQYF; cdr3_nt: TGCAGTGCTAGAGGACCTAGCGCATTCACAGATACGCAGTATTTT
v_call: TRBV6-5; j_call: TRBJ2-3; clone_size: NA; d_call: TRBD2; cdr3_aa: CASSYRTSGVRTDTQYF; cdr3_nt: TGTGCCAGCAGTTACAGGACTAGCGGGGTGCGCACAGATACGCAGTATTTT
v_call: TRBV30; j_call: TRBJ2-5; clone_size: few; d_call: NA; cdr3_aa: CAWEREETQYF; cdr3_nt: TGTGCCTGGGAGCGGGAAGAGACCCAGTACTTC
v_call: TRBV27; j_call: TRBJ2-3; clone_size: few; d_call: NA; cdr3_aa: CASSPMGVYADTQYF; cdr3_nt: TGTGCCAGCAGTCCGATGGGGGTTTACGCAGATACGCAGTATTTT
v_call: TRBV11-1; j_call: TRBJ1-6; clone_size: NA; d_call: NA; cdr3_aa: CASSFFEGLYSPLHF; cdr3_nt: TGTGCCAGCAGCTTTTTCGAGGGATTATACTCACCCCTCCACTTT
v_call: TRBV5-1; j_call: TRBJ2-3; clone_size: few; d_call: NA; cdr3_aa: CASARQGGPLGTDTQYF; cdr3_nt: TGCGCCAGCGCCAGACAGGGAGGCCCTCTAGGCACAGATACGCAGTATTTT
v_call: TRBV7-8; j_call: TRBJ2-5; clone_size: NA; d_call: TRBD1; cdr3_aa: CASSGAKGAETQYF; cdr3_nt: TGTGCCAGCAGCGGGGCCAAGGGGGCCGAGACCCAGTACTTC
v_call: TRBV7-2; j_call: TRBJ2-7; clone_size: once; d_call: NA; cdr3_aa: CASSSNYYEQYF; cdr3_nt: TGTGCCAGCAGCTCGAACTACTACGAGCAGTACTTC
v_call: TRBV6-2/TRBV6-3; j_call: TRBJ2-7; clone_size: NA; d_call: TRBD2; cdr3_aa: CASSTTSGGSYEQYF; cdr3_nt: TGTGCCAGCAGCACCACTAGCGGGGGCTCCTACGAGCAGTACTTC
v_call: TRBV12-3/TRBV12-4; j_call: TRBJ1-2; clone_size: NA; d_call: NA; cdr3_aa: CASMRKQGVYGYTF; cdr3_nt: TGTGCCAGCATGAGAAAACAGGGCGTCTATGGCTACACCTTC
v_call: TRBV15; j_call: TRBJ1-5; clone_size: few; d_call: NA; cdr3_aa: CATSRDRGGIQPQHF; cdr3_nt: TGTGCCACCAGCAGAGATCGTGGAGGGATTCAGCCCCAGCATTTT
v_call: TRBV12-3/TRBV12-4; j_call: TRBJ2-7; clone_size: few; d_call: NA; cdr3_aa: CASSSPTSLGGYEQYF; cdr3_nt: TGTGCCAGCAGTTCCCCGACCAGCCTCGGAGGTTACGAGCAGTACTTC
v_call: TRBV30; j_call: TRBJ1-5; clone_size: medium-sized; d_call: TRBD1; cdr3_aa: CAWSVGGGQPQHF; cdr3_nt: TGTGCCTGGAGTGTAGGGGGCGGTCAGCCCCAGCATTTT
v_call: TRBV12-3/TRBV12-4; j_call: TRBJ2-1; clone_size: NA; d_call: TRBD2; cdr3_aa: CASSLGGGGARGNEQFF; cdr3_nt: TGTGCCAGCAGTTTGGGCGGCGGGGGGGCTAGGGGCAATGAGCAGTTCTTC
v_call: TRBV7-3; j_call: TRBJ2-2; clone_size: few; d_call: NA; cdr3_aa: CASSLEAGASTGELFF; cdr3_nt: TGTGCCAGCAGCTTAGAGGCGGGGGCGAGCACCGGGGAGCTGTTTTTT
v_call: TRBV6-1; j_call: TRBJ1-3; clone_size: NA; d_call: NA; cdr3_aa: CASSGASFGGNTIYF; cdr3_nt: TGTGCCAGCAGTGGGGCCTCTTTCGGGGGAAACACCATATATTTT
v_call: TRBV6-2/TRBV6-3; j_call: TRBJ2-2; clone_size: NA; d_call: NA; cdr3_aa: CASSATSGTPNTGELFF; cdr3_nt: TGTGCCAGCAGCGCTACCTCCGGGACACCGAACACCGGGGAGCTGTTTTTT
v_call: TRBV7-2; j_call: TRBJ2-7; clone_size: NA; d_call: TRBD2; cdr3_aa: CASSTGRGTYEQYF; cdr3_nt: TGTGCCAGCAGCACTGGGCGGGGGACCTACGAGCAGTACTTC
v_call: TRBV9; j_call: TRBJ1-2; clone_size: NA; d_call: NA; cdr3_aa: CASSQRGNYGYTF; cdr3_nt: TGTGCCAGCAGCCAGAGGGGGAACTATGGCTACACCTTC
v_call: TRBV28; j_call: TRBJ2-2; clone_size: NA; d_call: NA; cdr3_aa: CASSLTKLRTGELFF; cdr3_nt: TGTGCCAGCAGTTTGACGAAATTGAGGACCGGGGAGCTGTTTTTT
v_call: TRBV7-6; j_call: TRBJ2-5; clone_size: few; d_call: NA; cdr3_aa: CASSRDRAGPETQYF; cdr3_nt: TGTGCCAGCAGCAGAGACAGGGCGGGGCCCGAGACCCAGTACTTC
v_call: TRBV12-3/TRBV12-4; j_call: TRBJ2-3; clone_size: once; d_call: TRBD2; cdr3_aa: CASSLTGGSDTQYF; cdr3_nt: TGTGCCAGCAGTTTGACGGGGGGATCTGATACGCAGTATTTT
v_call: TRBV9; j_call: TRBJ2-1; clone_size: once; d_call: TRBD2; cdr3_aa: CASSVVAGGLNEQFF; cdr3_nt: TGTGCCAGCAGCGTAGTTGCGGGGGGGCTCAATGAGCAGTTCTTC
v_call: TRBV18; j_call: TRBJ2-3; clone_size: NA; d_call: NA; cdr3_aa: CASSAQGRDTQYF; cdr3_nt: TGTGCCAGCTCGGCACAGGGAAGAGATACGCAGTATTTT
v_call: TRBV15; j_call: TRBJ2-5; clone_size: few; d_call: TRBD1; cdr3_aa: CATSRDGQAPRETQYF; cdr3_nt: TGTGCCACCAGCAGAGATGGACAGGCCCCCCGAGAGACCCAGTACTTC
v_call: TRBV7-2; j_call: TRBJ1-3; clone_size: NA; d_call: TRBD1; cdr3_aa: CASSFTGGMGNTIYF; cdr3_nt: TGTGCCAGCAGCTTCACAGGGGGGATGGGAAACACCATATATTTT
v_call: TRBV27; j_call: TRBJ2-3; clone_size: NA; d_call: NA; cdr3_aa: CASSLRGTSTDTQYF; cdr3_nt: TGTGCCAGCAGTTTAAGGGGAACTAGCACAGATACGCAGTATTTT
v_call: TRBV20-1; j_call: TRBJ1-1; clone_size: medium-sized; d_call: NA; cdr3_aa: CSARESTGRAFF; cdr3_nt: TGCAGTGCTAGAGAAAGTACAGGGCGAGCTTTCTTT
v_call: TRBV2; j_call: TRBJ1-6; clone_size: NA; d_call: NA; cdr3_aa: CASRTYRDNSPLHF; cdr3_nt: TGTGCCAGCAGGACTTATAGGGATAATTCACCCCTCCACTTT
v_call: TRBV30; j_call: TRBJ1-2; clone_size: few; d_call: NA; cdr3_aa: CAWSVLRVVDGYTF; cdr3_nt: TGTGCCTGGAGTGTATTGCGGGTTGTCGATGGCTACACCTTC
v_call: TRBV7-2; j_call: TRBJ2-7; clone_size: NA; d_call: TRBD2; cdr3_aa: CASSLTAGVEYEQYF; cdr3_nt: TGTGCCAGCAGCCTTACAGCGGGGGTGGAATACGAGCAGTACTTC
v_call: TRBV7-9; j_call: TRBJ2-7; clone_size: NA; d_call: TRBD1; cdr3_aa: CASSRDGQGGQYF; cdr3_nt: TGTGCCAGCAGCCGCGACGGACAGGGTGGGCAGTACTTC
v_call: TRBV6-2/TRBV6-3; j_call: TRBJ2-2; clone_size: NA; d_call: TRBD2; cdr3_aa: CASRNPGLAGGNTGELFF; cdr3_nt: TGTGCCAGCAGAAATCCGGGACTAGCGGGGGGGAACACCGGGGAGCTGTTTTTT
v_call: TRBV5-1; j_call: TRBJ1-2; clone_size: few; d_call: NA; cdr3_aa: CASNLEGGLGGYTF; cdr3_nt: TGCGCCAGCAACTTGGAAGGGGGTCTGGGTGGCTACACCTTC
v_call: TRBV5-4; j_call: TRBJ2-1; clone_size: NA; d_call: NA; cdr3_aa: CASSLGQRDEQFF; cdr3_nt: TGTGCCAGCAGCTTGGGGCAAAGGGATGAGCAGTTCTTC
v_call: TRBV28; j_call: TRBJ2-7; clone_size: NA; d_call: TRBD2; cdr3_aa: CASSLGGGTGFEQYF; cdr3_nt: TGTGCCAGCAGTTTAGGCGGGGGGACTGGCTTTGAGCAGTACTTC
v_call: TRBV5-1; j_call: TRBJ1-1; clone_size: NA; d_call: TRBD1; cdr3_aa: CATRRDRGADSEAFF; cdr3_nt: TGCGCCACCCGGCGGGACAGGGGGGCAGATTCTGAAGCTTTCTTT
v_call: TRBV5-5; j_call: TRBJ1-1; clone_size: NA; d_call: NA; cdr3_aa: CASSTNTEAFF; cdr3_nt: TGTGCCAGCAGCACCAACACTGAAGCTTTCTTT
v_call: TRBV5-6; j_call: TRBJ1-2; clone_size: NA; d_call: TRBD1; cdr3_aa: CASSTGQGASGYTF; cdr3_nt: TGTGCCAGCAGCACTGGACAGGGGGCGTCAGGCTACACCTTC
v_call: TRBV5-1; j_call: TRBJ2-7; clone_size: NA; d_call: NA; cdr3_aa: CATKSGTQGVHEQYF; cdr3_nt: TGCGCCACGAAATCCGGGACGCAAGGGGTCCACGAGCAGTACTTC
v_call: TRBV5-1; j_call: TRBJ2-5; clone_size: NA; d_call: TRBD2; cdr3_aa: CASSLGGTSGVQETQYF; cdr3_nt: TGCGCCAGCAGCTTGGGTGGGACTAGCGGGGTCCAAGAGACCCAGTACTTC
v_call: TRBV20-1; j_call: TRBJ1-1; clone_size: few; d_call: NA; cdr3_aa: CSAYQTQRPLNTEAFF; cdr3_nt: TGCAGTGCTTACCAAACCCAGCGCCCTTTGAACACTGAAGCTTTCTTT
v_call: TRBV19; j_call: TRBJ1-5; clone_size: NA; d_call: TRBD1; cdr3_aa: CASSTTGLGRNQPQHF; cdr3_nt: TGTGCCAGTAGTACGACAGGGCTCGGACGCAATCAGCCCCAGCATTTT
v_call: TRBV15; j_call: TRBJ2-7; clone_size: NA; d_call: NA; cdr3_aa: CATSRTPPGSSDYEQYF; cdr3_nt: TGTGCCACCAGCAGAACCCCCCCTGGGTCATCTGATTACGAGCAGTACTTC
v_call: TRBV12-3/TRBV12-4; j_call: TRBJ1-5; clone_size: few; d_call: TRBD1; cdr3_aa: CASSKGQLSNQPQHF; cdr3_nt: TGTGCCAGCAGTAAGGGACAGCTTAGCAATCAGCCCCAGCATTTT
v_call: TRBV7-2; j_call: TRBJ2-7; clone_size: NA; d_call: NA; cdr3_aa: CASSRTGNGEQYF; cdr3_nt: TGTGCCAGCAGCCGCACGGGGAACGGCGAGCAGTACTTC
v_call: TRBV20-1; j_call: TRBJ1-2; clone_size: NA; d_call: NA; cdr3_aa: CSARGGPGYTF; cdr3_nt: TGCAGTGCTAGAGGGGGTCCTGGCTACACCTTC
v_call: TRBV27; j_call: TRBJ2-3; clone_size: few; d_call: NA; cdr3_aa: CASSLSWGRDTQYF; cdr3_nt: TGTGCCAGCAGCCTAAGTTGGGGCAGAGATACGCAGTATTTT